This T cell receptor beta chain appears in the sequencing data of a study of identical twins. Regarding the study as a whole: The presence of invariant MAIT and iNKT cells could partly confound analyses of zero-insertion sequences.

Germline V gene lookup returns CDR1 SGHRS and CDR2 YFSETQ. The CDR3 is 14 residues long. Trimming pared 0 bases from V and 3 bases from J, leaving 10 bases between. This clonotype was counted ten times or more. Its antigen is not known. Template switching added a universal primer binding site, and final cDNA carried unique molecular identifiers. TCRdb ran MiXCR on the 5' RACE reads and lists one entry per CDR3 protein. The profile shows approximately 470,000 distinct CDR3 sequences, approximately 15% of them singletons. The same data also contributed to another study, on yellow fever vaccine responses in identical twins.

The sequence was obtained from a woman in her late teens or twenties in good health. Sequenced input: CD4+ T cells sorted from blood. J is TRBJ2-7 and V is TRBV5-1; D possibly uses TRBD1 or TRBD2 (5 bases each). CDR3 nucleotide sequence: TGCGCCAGCAGCTTGGAGGGACGGAGCTACGAGCAGTACTTC. Amino acid sequence: CASSLEGRSYEQYF.